The 21 T cell receptor beta chains below come from one sample, sequenced in a study of blood T cell repertoires in COVID-19. Repertoires were generated with immunoSEQ multiplex PCR, while TCRdb's copy carries only in-frame clones and drops some. This table holds 200,000 to 250,000 clones, about 90% found once. Sequenced: PBMCs or T cells enriched from blood (not recorded which). Source of these receptors: a young woman who had been exposed to COVID-19.

The chain links TRBV20-1 to TRBJ2-5, with D perhaps TRBD2 (5 bases). This CDR3 contains 14 residues. Deletions cut 3 bases from V and 1 base from J, with 12 bases between. The germline V gene has CDR1 DFQATT and CDR2 SNEGSKA (reference sequence). The CDR3 protein is CSASLSGFQETQYF. The CDR3 region has the DNA TGCAGTGCTAGTTTAAGCGGATTCCAAGAGACCCAGTACTTC.

CDR3 coding DNA: TGCAGTGCTAGTAGCGGGGGGTCCTACGAGCAGTACTTC. This codes for CSASSGGSYEQYF. The chain is built from TRBV20-1 and TRBJ2-7; 10 nucleotides align to TRBD2. The trim removed 3 bases at V and 1 base at J, leaving 0 bases unmatched. Germline V lookup: CDR1 DFQATT, CDR2 SNEGSKA (reference sequence). The CDR3 extends over 13 amino acids.

This chain links TRBV20-1 with TRBJ1-2; 9 nucleotides match TRBD1. CDR3 length equals 11 residues. The germline gives CDR1 DFQATT, CDR2 SNEGSKA (reference sequence). With V trimmed by 6 bases and J by 9 bases, 5 bases remained unmatched. CDR3 amino acids: CSATTGGSYTF. As DNA, the CDR3 is TGCAGTGCCACGACAGGGGGGAGCTACACCTTC.

This rearrangement joins TRBV29-1 to TRBJ1-2, with D possibly being TRBD1 (6 bases). The CDR3 is made up of 13 amino acids. The germline V and J ends were trimmed by 8 bases and 2 bases, with 15 bases remaining between them. Germline V gene data show CDR1 as SQVTM and CDR2 as ANQGSEA. CDR3 nucleotides: TGCAGCTCCCTAGGGGGGGGGAACTATGGCTACACCTTC. Translated, it gives CSSLGGGNYGYTF.

The chain joins TRBV19 to TRBJ1-1, with 10 nucleotides matching TRBD1. V lost 8 bases, J lost 3 bases, and 15 bases stayed unmatched. This CDR3 spans 17 amino acids. CDR1 and CDR2 from the germline V gene are LNHDA and SQIVND (reference sequence). This chain's CDR3 is CASRWDRGPSKDTEAFF. In nucleotides, the CDR3 is TGTGCCAGTCGCTGGGACAGGGGTCCCTCGAAGGACACTGAAGCTTTCTTT. The entire variable domain, with the rest obtained from reference TRBV19 and TRBJ1-1, is as follows: DGGITQSPKYLFRKEGQNVTLSCEQNLNHDAMYWYRQDPGQGLRLIYYSQIVNDFQKGDIAEGYSVSREKKESFPLTVTSAQKNPTAFYLCASRWDRGPSKDTEAFFGQGTRLTVV.

The V gene is TRBV19, the J gene TRBJ1-5; no definite D call. V was cut by 3 bases and J by 8 bases, with 11 bases left in between. The CDR3 extends over 13 amino acids. Germline V gives CDR1 LNHDA, CDR2 SQIVND (reference sequence). The CDR3, as DNA: TGTGCCAGTAGTATCCCGGGGAGGAAGCCCCAGCATTTT. Amino acid sequence: CASSIPGRKPQHF.

This clone showed up just a few times. The chain has TRBV5-6 and TRBJ1-2; D gene unclear. Germline V gene lookup returns CDR1 SGHDT and CDR2 YYEEEE. Trimming cost V 0 bases and J 3 bases, with 6 bases left between them. The CDR3 sequence is 13 residues long. The CDR3 DNA follows: TGTGCCAGCAGCTTGGTTGCGGACTATGGCTACACCTTC. Residues: CASSLVADYGYTF. The full variable domain, with the rest looked up from reference TRBV5-6 and TRBJ1-2, is DAGVTQSPTHLIKTRGQQVTLRCSPKSGHDTVSWYQQALGQGPQFIFQYYEEEERQRGNFPDRFSGHQFPNYSSELNVNALLLGDSALYLCASSLVADYGYTFGSGTRLTVV.

The V gene is TRBV6-5, the J gene TRBJ2-7; 10 nucleotides align to TRBD1. The germline V gene has CDR1 MNHEY and CDR2 SVGAGI. Trimming at V came to 6 bases and at J to 6 bases, leaving 11 bases not matched to a gene. This CDR3 has 15 residues. In DNA, the CDR3 is TGTGCCAGCAGCCAGGCGTGGACAGGGGGGATCGAGCAGTACTTC. Its translation is CASSQAWTGGIEQYF.

This clone was observed a single time. The chain joins TRBV6-5 to TRBJ2-7; D is perhaps TRBD2 (5 bases). Germline assignment: CDR1 MNHEY and CDR2 SVGAGI. The germline V and J ends were trimmed by 0 bases and 0 bases, with 12 bases remaining between them. The CDR3 is 16 residues long. The CDR3 bases are TGTGCCAGCAGTTACTCCGGGGTCTTCTCCTCCTACGAGCAGTACTTC. Translated: CASSYSGVFSSYEQYF.

This chain uses TRBV5-4 with TRBJ2-2; TRBD2 matches at 8 bases. J gave up 2 bases and V 4 bases, and 7 bases lay outside the gene matches. The CDR3 covers 16 residues. CDR1 SGHNT and CDR2 YYREEE come from the germline V gene (reference sequence). The CDR3 spells CASSPRAGGNTGELFF. The CDR3 coding sequence is TGTGCCAGCAGCCCCCGGGCGGGAGGTAACACCGGGGAGCTGTTTTTT.

This chain links TRBV28 with TRBJ2-7, with 12 bases matching TRBD2. The V gene end was trimmed by 5 bases and the J gene end by 5 bases; junction bases not matched to a gene: 7. Germline CDR1 MDHEN, CDR2 SYDVKM. This CDR3 contains 15 residues. Here the CDR3 DNA reads TGTGCCAGCAGTCCCCCCGGACTAGCGGGAAACGAGCAGTACTTC. Translation: CASSPPGLAGNEQYF. Combining the CDR3 with reference TRBV28 and TRBJ2-7 gives the whole variable domain DVKVTQSSRYLVKRTGEKVFLECVQDMDHENMFWYRQDPGLGLRLIYFSYDVKMKEKGDIPEGYSVSREKKERFSLILESASTNQTSMYLCASSPPGLAGNEQYFGPGTRLTVT.

The CDR3 region is CASSLDLPLAGVYEQYF. CDR3 coding DNA: TGTGCCAGCAGCTTAGATCTTCCCCTAGCGGGAGTGTACGAGCAGTACTTC. The V and J genes are TRBV11-2 and TRBJ2-7, with 10 bases that match TRBD2. The germline V gene encodes CDR1 SGHAT and CDR2 FQNNGV. The CDR3 loop spans 17 amino acids. The V gene end was trimmed by 0 bases and the J gene end by 4 bases; junction bases not matched to a gene: 9.

This sequence joins TRBV6-5 and TRBJ1-2; TRBD1 aligns across 8 bases. Germline V gene sequence: CDR1 MNHEY, CDR2 SVGAGI. Trimming cost V 7 bases and J 7 bases; bases outside gene matches: 8. CDR3 length equals 13 residues. CDR3 in DNA: TGTGCCAGCACCCGACAGGGGACTGGTGGCTACACCTTC. Translating it yields CASTRQGTGGYTF.

The chain recombines TRBV18 with TRBJ2-3; 8 bases fit TRBD2. The CDR3 has 16 amino acids. Germline CDR1 and CDR2: KGHSH and LQKENI. Trimming at V came to 3 bases and at J to 2 bases, leaving 7 bases not matched to a gene. This CDR3 is CASSPFGAGVTDTQYF. CDR3 DNA sequence: TGTGCCAGCTCACCGTTCGGAGCGGGAGTCACAGATACGCAGTATTTT.

In this sample, this clone turned up many times. The V call is TRBV4-1, the J call TRBJ2-3; a possible D gene is TRBD2 (6 bases). Per the germline V gene, CDR1 is MGHRA and CDR2 is YSYEKL. The CDR3 contains 16 residues. V shed 1 base and J shed 3 bases, with 14 bases lying between them. This CDR3 is CASSQVDMGLTDTQYF. For the CDR3, the DNA is TGCGCCAGCAGCCAAGTCGATATGGGACTTACAGATACGCAGTATTTT.

The V and J genes are TRBV29-1 and TRBJ1-2; a possible D gene is TRBD1 (6 bases). The CDR3 sequence is 14 residues long. Germline V CDR1 and CDR2: SQVTM, ANQGSEA. V lost 5 bases, J lost 8 bases, and 21 bases lay in between. The CDR3 bases are TGCAGCGTTTCAACTACAGGGAAGAGTGGAGGCTACACCTTC. Translated, it gives CSVSTTGKSGGYTF.

This clone was recorded a few times. The chain carries TRBV3-1 (or the pseudogene TRBV3-2) and TRBJ2-1; TRBD2 matches at 15 bases. J gave up 7 bases and V 4 bases, and 8 bases lay outside the gene matches. The V gene's germline CDR1 is LGHDT and CDR2 YNNKEL (reference sequence). The CDR3 totals 17 residues. The CDR3 DNA follows: TGTGCCAGCAGCCGAGGAACGGGACTAGCGGGAGGTAATGAGCAGTTCTTC. This gives the protein CASSRGTGLAGGNEQFF.

The chain recombines TRBV2 with TRBJ1-2, with D possibly TRBD1 on 5 matching bases. The CDR3 loop spans 10 amino acids. The germline CDR1 and CDR2 sequences are SNHLY and FYNNEI. Between the trimmed V and J ends, which lost 8 bases and 5 bases, there was a span of 6 bases. The CDR3 loop reads CASGGYGYTF. The CDR3 DNA reads TGTGCCAGCGGGGGGTATGGCTACACCTTC.

Only one count was recorded for this clone. The chain couples TRBV29-1 to TRBJ2-5, with TRBD1 identical over 9 bases. The V gene's germline CDR1 is SQVTM and CDR2 ANQGSEA. The ends lost 7 bases at V and 2 bases at J; junction bases unmatched: 5. There are 13 residues in the CDR3. CDR3 bases: TGCAGCGCCGACAGGGGGTATCAAGAGACCCAGTACTTC. Translating gives CSADRGYQETQYF.

The chain combines TRBV19 with TRBJ2-1; D remains ambiguous. Germline V gene lookup returns CDR1 LNHDA and CDR2 SQIVND (reference sequence). V lost 1 base and J 0 bases, leaving 10 bases between the germline ends. The length of the CDR3 is 16 residues. This CDR3 is CASSIVAVSSYNEQFF. The CDR3 bases are TGTGCCAGTAGTATAGTTGCGGTAAGCTCCTACAATGAGCAGTTCTTC. The full variable domain, completed using reference TRBV19 and TRBJ2-1, is DGGITQSPKYLFRKEGQNVTLSCEQNLNHDAMYWYRQDPGQGLRLIYYSQIVNDFQKGDIAEGYSVSREKKESFPLTVTSAQKNPTAFYLCASSIVAVSSYNEQFFGPGTRLTVL.

CDR3 protein: CASSYRGTGELFF. In DNA, the CDR3 is TGTGCCAGCAGCTACAGGGGGACCGGGGAGCTGTTTTTT. The chain employs TRBV14 and TRBJ2-2; the match to TRBD1 covers 8 bases. After removal of 5 bases from V and 5 bases from J, the junction contained 1 base not matched to a gene. The CDR3 loop spans 13 amino acids. Germline V CDR1 and CDR2: SGHDN, FVKESK.